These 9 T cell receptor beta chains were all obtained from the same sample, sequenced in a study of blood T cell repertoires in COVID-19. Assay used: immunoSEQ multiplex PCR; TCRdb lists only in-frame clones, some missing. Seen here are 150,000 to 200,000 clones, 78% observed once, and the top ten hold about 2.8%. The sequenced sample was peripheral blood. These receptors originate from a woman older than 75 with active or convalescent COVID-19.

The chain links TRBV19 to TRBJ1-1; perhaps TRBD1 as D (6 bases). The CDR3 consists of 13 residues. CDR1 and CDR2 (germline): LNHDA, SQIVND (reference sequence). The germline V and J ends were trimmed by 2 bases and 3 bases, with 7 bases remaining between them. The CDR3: CASSIRTDTEAFF. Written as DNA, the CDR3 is TGTGCCAGTAGTATAAGGACAGACACTGAAGCTTTCTTT. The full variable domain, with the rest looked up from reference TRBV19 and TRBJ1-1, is DGGITQSPKYLFRKEGQNVTLSCEQNLNHDAMYWYRQDPGQGLRLIYYSQIVNDFQKGDIAEGYSVSREKKESFPLTVTSAQKNPTAFYLCASSIRTDTEAFFGQGTRLTVV.

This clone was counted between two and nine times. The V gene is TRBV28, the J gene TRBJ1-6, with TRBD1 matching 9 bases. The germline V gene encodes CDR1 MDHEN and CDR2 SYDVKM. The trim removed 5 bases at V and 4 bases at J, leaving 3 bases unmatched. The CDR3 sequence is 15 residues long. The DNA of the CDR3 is TGTGCCAGCAGTGGGGGGACAGGGTATAATTCACCCCTCCACTTT. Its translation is CASSGGTGYNSPLHF. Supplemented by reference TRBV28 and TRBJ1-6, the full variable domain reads DVKVTQSSRYLVKRTGEKVFLECVQDMDHENMFWYRQDPGLGLRLIYFSYDVKMKEKGDIPEGYSVSREKKERFSLILESASTNQTSMYLCASSGGTGYNSPLHFGNGTRLTVT.

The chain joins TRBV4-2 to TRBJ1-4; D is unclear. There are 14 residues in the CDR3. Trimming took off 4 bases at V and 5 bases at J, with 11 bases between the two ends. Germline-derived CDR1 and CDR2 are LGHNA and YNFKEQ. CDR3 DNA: TGTGCCAGCAGCCCCCCCCCAGCGAATGAAAAACTGTTTTTT. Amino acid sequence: CASSPPPANEKLFF.

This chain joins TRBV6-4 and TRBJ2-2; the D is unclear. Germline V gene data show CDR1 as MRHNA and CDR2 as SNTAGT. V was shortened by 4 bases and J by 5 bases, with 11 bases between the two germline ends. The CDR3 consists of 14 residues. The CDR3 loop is CASSAMARTGELFF. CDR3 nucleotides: TGTGCCAGCAGTGCCATGGCGCGGACCGGGGAGCTGTTTTTT.

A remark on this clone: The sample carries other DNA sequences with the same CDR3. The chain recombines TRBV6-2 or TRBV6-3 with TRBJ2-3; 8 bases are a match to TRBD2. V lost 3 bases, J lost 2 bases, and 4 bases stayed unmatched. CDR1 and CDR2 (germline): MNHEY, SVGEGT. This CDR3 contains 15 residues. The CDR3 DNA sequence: TGTGCCAGCAGTTATGTCGGGGGGGCCACAGATACGCAGTATTTT. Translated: CASSYVGGATDTQYF.

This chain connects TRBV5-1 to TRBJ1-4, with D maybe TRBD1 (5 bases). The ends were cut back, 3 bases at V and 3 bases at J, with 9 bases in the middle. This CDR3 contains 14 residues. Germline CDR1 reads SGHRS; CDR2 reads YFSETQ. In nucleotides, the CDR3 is TGCGCCAGCAGCTCCAGGGTGGCTAATGAAAAACTGTTTTTT. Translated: CASSSRVANEKLFF.

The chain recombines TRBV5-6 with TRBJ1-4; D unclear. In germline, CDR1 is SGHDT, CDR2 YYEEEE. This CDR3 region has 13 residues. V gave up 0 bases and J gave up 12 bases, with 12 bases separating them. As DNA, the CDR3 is TGTGCCAGCAGCTTGGTCTCCTCCACGGAACTGTTTTTT. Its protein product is CASSLVSSTELFF.

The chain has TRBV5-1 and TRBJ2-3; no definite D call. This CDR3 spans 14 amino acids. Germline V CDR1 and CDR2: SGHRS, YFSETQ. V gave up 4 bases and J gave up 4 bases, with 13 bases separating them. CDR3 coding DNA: TGCGCCAGCAGCGGCCGACTGCGCGCAGATACGCAGTATTTT. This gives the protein CASSGRLRADTQYF.

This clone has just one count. The CDR3, as DNA: TGCGCCAGCAGCTTGGATCACCAGGGCTCTGGAAACACCATATATTTT. It encodes CASSLDHQGSGNTIYF. The V gene is TRBV5-1, the J gene TRBJ1-3; D is possibly TRBD1 (5 bases). Trimming cost V 0 bases and J 0 bases, with 10 bases left between them. This CDR3 is built from 16 residues. Germline V gene data show CDR1 as SGHRS and CDR2 as YFSETQ.